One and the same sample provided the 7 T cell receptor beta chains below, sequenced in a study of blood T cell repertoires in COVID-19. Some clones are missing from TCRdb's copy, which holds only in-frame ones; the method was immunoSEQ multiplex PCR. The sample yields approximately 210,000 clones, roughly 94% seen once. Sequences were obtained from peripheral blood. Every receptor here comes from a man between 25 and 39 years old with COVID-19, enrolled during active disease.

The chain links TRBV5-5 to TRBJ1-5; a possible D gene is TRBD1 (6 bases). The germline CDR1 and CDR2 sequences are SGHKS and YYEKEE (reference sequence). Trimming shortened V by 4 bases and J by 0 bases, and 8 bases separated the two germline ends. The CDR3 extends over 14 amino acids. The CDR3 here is CASSPGHSNQPQHF. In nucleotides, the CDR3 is TGTGCCAGCAGCCCGGGACATAGCAATCAGCCCCAGCATTTT.

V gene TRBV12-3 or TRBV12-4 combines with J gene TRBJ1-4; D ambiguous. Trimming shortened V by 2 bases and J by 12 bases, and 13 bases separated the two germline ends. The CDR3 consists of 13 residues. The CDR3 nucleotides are TGTGCCAGCAGTTTAAGAGAACGCGGTCAACTGTTTTTT. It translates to CASSLRERGQLFF.

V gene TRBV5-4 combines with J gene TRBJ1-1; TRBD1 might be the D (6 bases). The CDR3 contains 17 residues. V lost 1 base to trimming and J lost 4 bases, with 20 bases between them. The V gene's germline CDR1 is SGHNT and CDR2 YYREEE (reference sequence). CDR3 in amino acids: CASSLIIGRRGGTEAFF. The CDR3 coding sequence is TGTGCCAGCAGCTTGATAATTGGACGCAGGGGCGGCACTGAAGCTTTCTTT.

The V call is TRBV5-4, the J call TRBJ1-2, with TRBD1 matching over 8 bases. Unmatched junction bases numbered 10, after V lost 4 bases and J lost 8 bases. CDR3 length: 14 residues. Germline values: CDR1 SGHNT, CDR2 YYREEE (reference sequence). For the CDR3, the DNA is TGTGCCAGCAGCCAAGCTGACAGGGGTCAAGGCTACACCTTC. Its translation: CASSQADRGQGYTF.

The CDR3 here is CASSQDATGDLNTEAFF. The DNA of the CDR3 is TGTGCCAGCAGCCAAGATGCGACAGGGGACTTGAACACTGAAGCTTTCTTT. This rearrangement joins TRBV3-1 (or the pseudogene TRBV3-2) to TRBJ1-1; 8 bases map to TRBD1. In germline, CDR1 is LGHDT, CDR2 YNNKEL (reference sequence). The CDR3 covers 17 residues. The V and J ends lost 0 bases and 0 bases, in that order; junction bases with no gene match: 6.

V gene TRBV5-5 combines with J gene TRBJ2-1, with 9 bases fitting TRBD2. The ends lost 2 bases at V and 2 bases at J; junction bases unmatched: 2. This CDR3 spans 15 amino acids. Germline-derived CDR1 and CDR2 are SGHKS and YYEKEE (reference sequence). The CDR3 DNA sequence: TGTGCCAGCAGCTTCAGCGGGGGGACCTACAATGAGCAGTTCTTC. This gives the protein CASSFSGGTYNEQFF.

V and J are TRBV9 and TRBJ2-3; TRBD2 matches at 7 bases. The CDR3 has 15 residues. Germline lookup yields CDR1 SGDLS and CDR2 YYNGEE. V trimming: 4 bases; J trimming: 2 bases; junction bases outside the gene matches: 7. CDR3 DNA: TGTGCCAGCAGCCCACTCGGACTAGACACAGATACGCAGTATTTT. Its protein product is CASSPLGLDTDTQYF.